Presented here are 9 T cell receptor beta chains from one specimen sequenced in a study of CXCR3-negative and CXCR3-positive naive CD8 T cells. Study results and caveats: CXCR3-positive naive cells carried more hydrophobic TRB CDR3s than CXCR3-negative ones.

The authors made the TRB cDNA libraries by 5' RACE using UMI labels. From the 5' RACE reads, TCRdb lists one entry per CDR3 protein and no DNA. The sample table includes approximately 89,000 distinct CDR3 sequences. The antigens for these receptors are not known. Source material: naive CXCR3+ CD8+ T cells from blood. The sample's subset: CD45RO-CCR7+CD27+CD95- naive CD8+ T cells expressing CXCR3 (TNR3+). These receptors came from a human donor in good health. Some clones in this sample may be carry-over from other donors' samples.

The chain recombines TRBV29-1 with TRBJ2-5; TCRdb selects TRBD1, and the lack of DNA leaves this call unchecked. Germline CDR1 and CDR2: SQVTM and ANQGSEA. This CDR3 contains 13 residues. The CDR3 protein is CSVDWGGEETQYF. Using reference TRBV29-1 and TRBJ2-5 for the parts outside the CDR3, the full variable domain is SAVISQKPSRDICQRGTSLTIQCQVDSQVTMMFWYRQQPGQSLTLIATANQGSEATYESGFVIDKFPISRPNLTFSTLTVSNMSPEDSSIYLCSVDWGGEETQYFGPGTRLLVL.

The chain couples TRBV19 to TRBJ2-1; TCRdb selects TRBD2, and the lack of DNA leaves this call unchecked. CDR1 and CDR2 (germline): LNHDA, SQIVND (reference sequence). The CDR3 loop spans 13 amino acids. The CDR3 here is CASEGLPYNEQFF.

The J gene is TRBJ2-1, the V gene TRBV15; as DNA is missing, the TRBD2 call by TCRdb cannot be tested. This CDR3 has 15 residues. Germline values: CDR1 LNHNV, CDR2 YYDKDF (reference sequence). The CDR3 sequence: CATSRVASGSYEQFF.

V and J are TRBV11-2 and TRBJ1-1; TCRdb reports TRBD1, a call that lacks DNA to check it against. This CDR3 has 14 residues. Germline CDR1 is SGHAT and CDR2 is FQNNGV. The CDR3 reads CASSLQGAGTEAFF.

The rearrangement uses TRBV5-1 and TRBJ1-4. Germline V gene sequence: CDR1 SGHRS, CDR2 YFSETQ. The CDR3 has 15 residues. The CDR3 sequence is CASSLLGATNEKLFF. Full variable domain (outside the CDR3, taken from reference TRBV5-1 and TRBJ1-4): KAGVTQTPRYLIKTRGQQVTLSCSPISGHRSVSWYQQTPGQGLQFLFEYFSETQRNKGNFPGRFSGRQFSNSRSEMNVSTLELGDSALYLCASSLLGATNEKLFFGSGTQLSVL.

The chain joins TRBV27 to TRBJ2-7; the TCRdb call, TRBD2, lacks DNA for checking. Germline CDR1 is MNHEY and CDR2 is SMNVEV (reference sequence). This CDR3 is 14 amino acids long. CDR3 sequence: CASSELAGSGEQYF.

This chain links TRBV11-2 with TRBJ2-1; TCRdb's assignment of TRBD2 cannot be checked, as there is no DNA. The CDR3 length is 19 residues. Per germline, CDR1 SGHAT and CDR2 FQNNGV. CDR3 sequence: CASSSPSGGDLRRYNEQFF.

The V gene is TRBV7-3, the J gene TRBJ2-5; the D gene TCRdb calls, TRBD1, cannot be checked with no DNA. The CDR3 extends over 15 amino acids. Germline CDR1 and CDR2: SGHTA and FQGTGA. The CDR3 loop is CASCFPGQPEETQYF.

The rearrangement links TRBV12-3 or TRBV12-4 to TRBJ2-2; without DNA, the TCRdb call of TRBD1 cannot be checked. The CDR3 runs 15 residues. CDR3 sequence reads: CASSPSGGRTGELFF.